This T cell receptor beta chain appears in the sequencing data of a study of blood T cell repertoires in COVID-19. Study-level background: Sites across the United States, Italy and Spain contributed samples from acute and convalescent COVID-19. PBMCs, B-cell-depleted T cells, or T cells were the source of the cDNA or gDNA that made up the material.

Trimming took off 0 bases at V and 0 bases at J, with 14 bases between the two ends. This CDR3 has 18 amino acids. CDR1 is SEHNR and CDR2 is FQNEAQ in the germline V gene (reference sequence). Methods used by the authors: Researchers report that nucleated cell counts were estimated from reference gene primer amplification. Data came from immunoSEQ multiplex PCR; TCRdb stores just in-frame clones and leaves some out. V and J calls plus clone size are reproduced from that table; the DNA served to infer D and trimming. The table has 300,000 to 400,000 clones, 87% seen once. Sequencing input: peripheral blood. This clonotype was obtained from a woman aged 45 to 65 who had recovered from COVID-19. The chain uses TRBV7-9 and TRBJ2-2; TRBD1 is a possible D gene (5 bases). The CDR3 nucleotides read TGTGCCAGCAGCTTAGCGTACAGGCAAACCTCGAACACCGGGGAGCTGTTTTTT. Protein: CASSLAYRQTSNTGELFF.